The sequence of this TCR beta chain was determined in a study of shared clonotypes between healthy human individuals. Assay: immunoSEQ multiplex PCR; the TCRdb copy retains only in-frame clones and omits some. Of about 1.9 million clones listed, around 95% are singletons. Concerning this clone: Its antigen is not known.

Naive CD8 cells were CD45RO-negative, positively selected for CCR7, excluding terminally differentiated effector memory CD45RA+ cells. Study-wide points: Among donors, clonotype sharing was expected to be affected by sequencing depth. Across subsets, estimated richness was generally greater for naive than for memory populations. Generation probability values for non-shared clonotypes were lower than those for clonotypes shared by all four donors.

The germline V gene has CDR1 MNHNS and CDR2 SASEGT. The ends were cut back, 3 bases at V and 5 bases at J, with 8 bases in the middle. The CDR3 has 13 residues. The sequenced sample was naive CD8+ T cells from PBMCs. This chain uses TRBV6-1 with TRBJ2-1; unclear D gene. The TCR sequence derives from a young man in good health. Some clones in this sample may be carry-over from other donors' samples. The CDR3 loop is CASSDRRDNEQFF. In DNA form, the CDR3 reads TGTGCCAGCAGTGACCGACGGGACAATGAGCAGTTCTTC.